Only a few counts were recorded for the clone carrying this T cell receptor (beta chain). What it binds is unknown. Unique molecular identifiers tagged the TCRbeta library. MiXCR, run by TCRdb on the PCR reads, gives a single entry per CDR3 protein. This sample has some 830,000 distinct CDR3 sequences; approximately 15% occur once, and the top ten carry under 6%. Germline values: CDR1 MDHEN, CDR2 SYDVKM. Trimming took off 3 bases at V and 0 bases at J, with 9 bases between the two ends. There are 15 residues in the CDR3. The sample is drawn from a study of T-cell reconstitution after alpha-beta-depleted transplantation in children. The study's findings and limits: Recipient T cells and thymic progenitors that survived were the source of the high TCRbeta diversity seen at day 60 in some patients.

Source: PBMCs, mostly from graft donor cells, taken 360 days after TCRalphabeta/CD19-depleted stem cell transplant. V and J are TRBV28 and TRBJ2-1; D is unresolved. This clonotype was sampled from a male patient aged 5 to 17 who had a stem cell transplant for acute lymphoblastic leukemia, so the T cells may come from the graft donor. CDR3 region: CASSFPTRSYNEQFF. The CDR3 DNA sequence: TGTGCCAGCAGTTTTCCAACCCGCTCCTACAATGAGCAGTTCTTC.